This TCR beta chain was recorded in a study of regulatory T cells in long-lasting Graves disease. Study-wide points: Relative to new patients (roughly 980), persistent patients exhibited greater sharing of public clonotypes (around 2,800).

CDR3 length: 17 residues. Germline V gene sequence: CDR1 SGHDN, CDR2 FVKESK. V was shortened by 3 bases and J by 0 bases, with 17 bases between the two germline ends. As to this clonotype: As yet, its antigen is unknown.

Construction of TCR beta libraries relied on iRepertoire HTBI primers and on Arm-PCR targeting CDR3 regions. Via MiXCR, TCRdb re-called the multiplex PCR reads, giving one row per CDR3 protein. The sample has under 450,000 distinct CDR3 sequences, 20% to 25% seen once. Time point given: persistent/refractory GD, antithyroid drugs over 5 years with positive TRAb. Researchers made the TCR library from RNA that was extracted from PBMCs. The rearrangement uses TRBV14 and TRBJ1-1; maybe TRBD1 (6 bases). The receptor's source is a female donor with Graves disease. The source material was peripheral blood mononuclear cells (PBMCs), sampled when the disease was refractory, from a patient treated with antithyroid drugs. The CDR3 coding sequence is TGTGCCAGCAGCCATTATCGGGGGCCCCCTTTGAACACTGAAGCTTTCTTT. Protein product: CASSHYRGPPLNTEAFF.